The next 32 T cell receptor beta chains were all read from a single sample in a study of T cell changes during pregnancy in multiple sclerosis. Sequencing was performed with immunoSEQ multiplex PCR; in TCRdb, only in-frame clones are kept and a portion is missing. Among 20,000 to 25,000 clones listed, about nine tenths were seen once. The sequenced sample was CD8+ T cells from peripheral blood mononuclear cells, obtained in the first trimester of pregnancy. All receptors derive from a female donor in good health, enrolled as a control in a pregnancy study.

The chain has TRBV27 and TRBJ1-1; TRBD1 aligns across 7 bases. V gave up 0 bases and J gave up 5 bases; unmatched junction bases: 6. Germline V gene data show CDR1 as MNHEY and CDR2 as SMNVEV (reference sequence). This CDR3 spans 15 amino acids. The CDR3 here is CASSLSVTGLTEAFF. CDR3 DNA: TGTGCCAGCAGTTTATCTGTGACAGGGCTAACTGAAGCTTTCTTT.

The chain recombines TRBV27 with TRBJ2-7; 7 nucleotides match TRBD1. J was trimmed by 4 bases and V by 2 bases; bases with no gene match: 14. Germline lookup yields CDR1 MNHEY and CDR2 SMNVEV (reference sequence). This CDR3 has 17 residues. The DNA of the CDR3 is TGTGCCAGCAGTTTAAGGGGGCGAGGTCAAATACCTTACGAGCAGTACTTC. Amino acids: CASSLRGRGQIPYEQYF.

This rearrangement joins TRBV7-9 to TRBJ2-2; tentative D call: TRBD1 (6 bases). CDR1 is SEHNR, CDR2 FQNEAQ, per germline (reference sequence). Between the trimmed V and J ends, which lost 0 bases and 0 bases, there was a span of 14 bases. The CDR3 has 18 amino acids. The DNA for the CDR3 is TGTGCCAGCAGCTTAGCATCCACAGGGCCTTCGAACACCGGGGAGCTGTTTTTT. Translated: CASSLASTGPSNTGELFF.

The chain joins TRBV6-5 to TRBJ2-5, with D perhaps TRBD1 (6 bases). V was trimmed by 2 bases and J by 2 bases, leaving 9 bases between them. Germline assignment: CDR1 MNHEY and CDR2 SVGAGI. The length of the CDR3 is 14 residues. The CDR3: CASSYGQSQETQYF. In DNA, the CDR3 is TGTGCCAGCAGTTACGGACAGTCTCAAGAGACCCAGTACTTC.

The chain couples TRBV4-3 to TRBJ2-7; maybe TRBD1 (6 bases). CDR3 length: 16 amino acids. Germline CDR1 reads LGHNA; CDR2 reads YSLEER. Between the trimmed V and J ends, which lost 1 base and 0 bases, there was a span of 13 bases. DNA of the CDR3: TGCGCCAGCAGCCAAGGAAACAGGGTTGACTCCTACGAGCAGTACTTC. It translates to CASSQGNRVDSYEQYF.

This clone appeared a few times. The genes are TRBV6-4 and TRBJ2-2; 8 bases align to TRBD2. V lost 6 bases to trimming and J lost 5 bases; unmatched junction nucleotides: 5. Germline V CDR1 and CDR2: MRHNA, SNTAGT. This CDR3 has 14 amino acids. The CDR3: CASSRGGSTGELFF. DNA of the CDR3: TGTGCCAGCAGCCGGGGGGGCTCGACCGGGGAGCTGTTTTTT.

This clone is medium-sized in the sample. This chain connects TRBV4-3 to TRBJ2-7, with unresolved D. This CDR3 has 15 residues. Trimming took off 2 bases at V and 6 bases at J, with 17 bases between the two ends. In germline, CDR1 is LGHNA, CDR2 YSLEER. CDR3 sequence: CASSQSARSRGEQYF. The CDR3 nucleotides read TGCGCCAGCAGCCAATCGGCTCGGTCTCGAGGCGAGCAGTACTTC.

V and J are TRBV2 and TRBJ2-7; 8 bases align to TRBD1. The CDR3 has 19 amino acids. The junction had 18 bases not matched to a gene; V was cut back by 2 bases and J by 3 bases. CDR1 is SNHLY, CDR2 FYNNEI, per germline. The CDR3 DNA reads as TGTGCCAGCAGTGAATGGGGCCCGACAGGGGCCTCCTACTACTACGAGCAGTACTTC. Its protein is CASSEWGPTGASYYYEQYF.

The chain has TRBV4-2 and TRBJ1-3; 7 nucleotides line up with TRBD1. V trimming: 1 base; J trimming: 9 bases; junction bases outside the gene matches: 12. This CDR3 contains 16 residues. Germline lookup yields CDR1 LGHNA and CDR2 YNFKEQ. DNA for the CDR3: TGTGCCAGCAGCCAAGCTGGACAGGACGCTAGGTTCACCATATATTTT. It is translated as CASSQAGQDARFTIYF.

This CDR3 reads CATLDSWTGELFF. The CDR3 region has the DNA TGTGCCACCCTGGACAGCTGGACCGGGGAGCTGTTTTTT. This chain uses TRBV19 with TRBJ2-2; tentatively, D is TRBD1 (6 bases). Trimming removed 10 bases from V and 5 bases from J, with 14 bases in between. Germline assignment: CDR1 LNHDA and CDR2 SQIVND (reference sequence). This CDR3 comprises 13 residues.

This clone was detected a few times. The genes are TRBV29-1 and TRBJ1-1, with 8 bases that match TRBD1. The CDR3 sequence is 12 residues long. Germline V gives CDR1 SQVTM, CDR2 ANQGSEA. The V and J ends lost 7 bases and 4 bases, in that order; junction bases with no gene match: 5. CDR3 region: CSGGQGSTEAFF. CDR3 in DNA: TGCAGCGGTGGACAGGGTTCCACTGAAGCTTTCTTT.

The chain employs TRBV11-2 and TRBJ1-2, with TRBD1 identical over 9 bases. Per germline, CDR1 SGHAT and CDR2 FQNNGV. CDR3 length: 14 amino acids. V lost 5 bases, J lost 4 bases, and 5 bases stayed unmatched. The CDR3 spells CASSPGTGTYGYTF. DNA of the CDR3: TGTGCCAGCAGCCCGGGGACAGGGACCTATGGCTACACCTTC.

This chain joins TRBV7-9 and TRBJ2-1; D is possibly TRBD2 (6 bases). CDR3 length equals 15 residues. V gave up 5 bases and J gave up 4 bases, with 15 bases separating them. Germline V gene sequence: CDR1 SEHNR, CDR2 FQNEAQ (reference sequence). The CDR3 nucleotides read TGTGCCAGCAGCCTTACTAGCTTCGGATACAATGAGCAGTTCTTC. It is translated as CASSLTSFGYNEQFF.

CDR3: CASSGDRVEAFF. Written as DNA, the CDR3 is TGCGCCAGCAGCGGGGACAGGGTTGAAGCTTTCTTT. The chain combines TRBV5-1 with TRBJ1-1; 9 bases match TRBD1. Germline V lookup: CDR1 SGHRS, CDR2 YFSETQ. The V and J ends lost 4 bases and 7 bases, in that order; junction bases with no gene match: 2. This CDR3 comprises 12 residues.

The gene calls are TRBV7-8 and TRBJ1-2, with 8 positions matching TRBD1. Germline V CDR1 and CDR2: SGHVS, FQNEAQ. The CDR3 consists of 14 residues. V was clipped by 2 bases and J by 3 bases; unmatched bases: 2. This CDR3 is CASSLKTGDYGYTF. CDR3 DNA: TGTGCCAGCAGCTTAAAGACAGGGGACTATGGCTACACCTTC. The entire variable domain, with the rest obtained from reference TRBV7-8 and TRBJ1-2, is as follows: GAGVSQSPRYKVAKRGQDVALRCDPISGHVSLFWYQQALGQGPEFLTYFQNEAQLDKSGLPSDRFFAERPEGSVSTLKIQRTQQEDSAVYLCASSLKTGDYGYTFGSGTRLTVV.

The chain couples TRBV27 to TRBJ2-1; possibly TRBD2 for D (6 bases). Germline V lookup: CDR1 MNHEY, CDR2 SMNVEV (reference sequence). V was cut by 2 bases and J by 10 bases, with 27 bases left in between. The CDR3 is 18 amino acids. The CDR3 DNA reads as TGTGCCAGCAGTTTAGGGGGGTGGGAAGGGATTCTGCATGGCGAGCAGTTCTTC. Translation gives CASSLGGWEGILHGEQFF.

The V call is TRBV7-9, the J call TRBJ2-1; the D gene is possibly TRBD2 (6 bases). The V gene lost 5 bases and the J gene lost 3 bases, with 11 bases spanning the gap. Germline V gene lookup returns CDR1 SEHNR and CDR2 FQNEAQ (reference sequence). CDR3 length: 14 amino acids. The CDR3 DNA follows: TGTGCCAGCAGCCGAAGCGGGTTCTACAATGAGCAGTTCTTC. Protein product: CASSRSGFYNEQFF.

This clone is a singleton in its sample. V is TRBV7-8 and J is TRBJ2-7; 9 bases match TRBD1. The trim removed 3 bases at V and 2 bases at J, leaving 5 bases unmatched. The CDR3 sequence is 15 residues long. Germline CDR1 is SGHVS and CDR2 is FQNEAQ. CDR3 DNA: TGTGCCAGCAGCTTGGACAGGGGATCGACCTACGAGCAGTACTTC. Its translation: CASSLDRGSTYEQYF.

This chain links TRBV18 with TRBJ1-6, with 8 positions matching TRBD1. Germline V gene data show CDR1 as KGHSH and CDR2 as LQKENI. This CDR3 has 16 amino acids. Germline trimming cut 1 base from V and 9 bases from J; bases unmatched to any gene: 8. The CDR3 region is CASSPHPDRDRSPLHF. The DNA for the CDR3 is TGTGCCAGCTCACCACACCCGGACAGGGATCGTTCACCCCTCCACTTT.

The gene calls are TRBV4-3 and TRBJ1-1; 9 bases match TRBD1. Germline values: CDR1 LGHNA, CDR2 YSLEER. J lost 4 bases, V lost 0 bases, and 6 bases had no gene match. This CDR3 is 16 amino acids long. The CDR3 DNA sequence: TGCGCCAGCAGCCAAGATTGGAGGACAGGGGCCACTGAAGCTTTCTTT. This translates into CASSQDWRTGATEAFF.

The chain joins TRBV28 to TRBJ2-4, with 7 bases aligning to TRBD1. The CDR3 totals 16 residues. Germline loops: CDR1 MDHEN, CDR2 SYDVKM. The trim removed 3 bases at V and 0 bases at J, leaving 5 bases unmatched. CDR3 in DNA: TGTGCCAGCAGTTTGAGGCAGGGGGTAGCCAAAAACATTCAGTACTTC. As protein: CASSLRQGVAKNIQYF.

This clone showed up just once. This chain uses TRBV19 with TRBJ1-5, with D maybe TRBD1 (5 bases). This CDR3 contains 12 residues. V lost 11 bases and J lost 8, with 16 bases in between. CDR1 LNHDA and CDR2 SQIVND come from the germline V gene (reference sequence). The CDR3, as DNA: TGTGCCTCCAGGGAGGGGTTTGAGCCCCAGCATTTT. Translation: CASREGFEPQHF.

The J gene is TRBJ2-2, the V gene TRBV4-2; the match to TRBD2 covers 9 bases. J was trimmed by 2 bases and V by 3 bases; bases with no gene match: 10. Looked up from germline, CDR1 is LGHNA and CDR2 is YNFKEQ. CDR3 size: 18 residues. The CDR3 loop reads CASSHRRGRGGNTGELFF. The CDR3 bases are TGTGCCAGCAGCCACCGCAGAGGGCGGGGGGGAAACACCGGGGAGCTGTTTTTT.

There are a few counts of this clone. The rearrangement uses TRBV9 and TRBJ2-1, with TRBD2 matching over 10 bases. Per germline, CDR1 SGDLS and CDR2 YYNGEE. Trimming cost V 3 bases and J 7 bases; bases outside gene matches: 7. This CDR3 spans 15 amino acids. Here the CDR3 DNA reads TGTGCCAGCAGCGACGGACTAGCGGCTTGGAATGAGCAGTTCTTC. Its translation is CASSDGLAAWNEQFF.

This chain uses TRBV5-5 with TRBJ1-4; D uncertain. Per the germline V gene, CDR1 is SGHKS and CDR2 is YYEKEE (reference sequence). The CDR3 totals 13 residues. Trimming took 1 base from V and 7 from J, leaving 8 bases between them. For the CDR3, the DNA is TGTGCCAGCAGCTTGTTTAGTGGTGAAAAACTGTTTTTT. Residues: CASSLFSGEKLFF.

In DNA form, the CDR3 reads TGTGCCAGCAGCTCAGAAGAGACCCAGTACTTC. This translates into CASSSEETQYF. V is TRBV7-9 and J is TRBJ2-5; no definite D call. V was clipped by 4 bases and J by 3 bases, with 3 bases between them. Germline CDR1 SEHNR, CDR2 FQNEAQ (reference sequence). The CDR3 extends over 11 amino acids.

By proportion, this clone is medium-sized. The V gene is TRBV5-4, the J gene TRBJ2-2; 7 bases agree with TRBD1. The V segment lost 5 bases and the J segment 3 bases; nucleotides outside the gene matches: 7. Germline lookup yields CDR1 SGHNT and CDR2 YYREEE (reference sequence). This CDR3 is built from 15 residues. CDR3 in amino acids: CASSPGQIDTGELFF. The CDR3 nucleotides read TGTGCCAGCAGTCCGGGACAGATCGACACCGGGGAGCTGTTTTTT.

This clone appeared a single time. The CDR3 DNA is TGCGCCAGCAGACGGGTCCCTTATTCGAATCAGCCCCAGCATTTT. It translates to CASRRVPYSNQPQHF. The V call is TRBV4-1, the J call TRBJ1-5, with D unresolved. Trimming took 6 bases from V and 4 from J, leaving 16 bases between them. Germline lookup yields CDR1 MGHRA and CDR2 YSYEKL. This CDR3 has 15 amino acids.

The chain is built from TRBV27 and TRBJ2-5; 7 bases fit TRBD1. The germline V gene has CDR1 MNHEY and CDR2 SMNVEV (reference sequence). Trimming removed 5 bases from V and 7 bases from J; junction bases left unmatched: 7. The CDR3 has 13 residues. CDR3 DNA: TGTGCCAGCAGTGCCACAGGGGTAGGGACCCAGTACTTC. Amino acids: CASSATGVGTQYF.

The V call is TRBV27, the J call TRBJ2-1; 10 bases line up with TRBD1. CDR1 is MNHEY and CDR2 is SMNVEV in the germline V gene (reference sequence). The junction had 5 bases not matched to a gene; V was cut back by 2 bases and J by 7 bases. The CDR3 loop spans 15 amino acids. CDR3 DNA sequence: TGTGCCAGCAGTTTACCGGGACAGGGGAGGAATGAGCAGTTCTTC. As protein: CASSLPGQGRNEQFF.

J is TRBJ2-1 and V is TRBV9, with D unclear. CDR3 length: 14 residues. V dropped 0 bases and J dropped 4 bases, with 8 bases sitting between them. In germline, CDR1 is SGDLS, CDR2 YYNGEE. As DNA, the CDR3 is TGTGCCAGCAGCGTAGGTTCGGGTTACAATGAGCAGTTCTTC. As protein: CASSVGSGYNEQFF. Full variable domain (outside the CDR3, taken from reference TRBV9 and TRBJ2-1): DSGVTQTPKHLITATGQRVTLRCSPRSGDLSVYWYQQSLDQGLQFLIQYYNGEERAKGNILERFSAQQFPDLHSELNLSSLELGDSALYFCASSVGSGYNEQFFGPGTRLTVL.

CDR3 in amino acids: CASLPGTGGGGELFF. The CDR3 DNA follows: TGCGCCAGCCTACCTGGGACAGGGGGTGGCGGGGAGCTGTTTTTT. The V call is TRBV5-1, the J call TRBJ2-2; the match to TRBD1 covers 11 bases. V was pared by 7 bases and J by 7 bases, with 9 bases of the junction left unmatched. This CDR3 spans 15 amino acids. Germline CDR1 reads SGHRS; CDR2 reads YFSETQ. The full variable domain, rest sourced from reference TRBV5-1 and TRBJ2-2, is KAGVTQTPRYLIKTRGQQVTLSCSPISGHRSVSWYQQTPGQGLQFLFEYFSETQRNKGNFPGRFSGRQFSNSRSEMNVSTLELGDSALYLCASLPGTGGGGELFFGEGSRLTVL.